The 11 T cell receptor beta chains below were found in one sample sequenced in a study of shared clonotypes between healthy human individuals. Measured with immunoSEQ multiplex PCR; TCRdb has only the in-frame clones, and not every one. The repertoire has hundreds of thousands of clones, around 74% of them found once; the top ten carry over 1.5%. Sequencing input: memory CD4+ T cells sorted from blood. Noted subset: CD45RA-negative fraction. The receptors stem from a woman aged 30 to 39 in good health.

V and J are TRBV7-2 and TRBJ2-2; D ambiguous. With 0 bases removed from V and 6 bases from J, the gap between germline ends came to 11 bases. CDR1 is SGHTA, CDR2 FQGNSA, per germline. The CDR3 spans 15 residues. The CDR3 reads CASSLAVRRAGELFF. CDR3 in DNA: TGTGCCAGCAGCTTAGCCGTCCGCCGCGCCGGGGAGCTGTTTTTT. Full variable domain (rest looked up from reference TRBV7-2 and TRBJ2-2): GAGVSQSPSNKVTEKGKDVELRCDPISGHTALYWYRQSLGQGLEFLIYFQGNSAPDKSGLPSDRFSAERTGGSVSTLTIQRTQQEDSAVYLCASSLAVRRAGELFFGEGSRLTVL.

The rearrangement uses TRBV28 and TRBJ2-5, with D tentatively TRBD1 or TRBD2 (5 bases each). The CDR3 loop spans 13 amino acids. Trimming shortened V by 11 bases and J by 4 bases, and 17 bases separated the two germline ends. Germline CDR1 MDHEN, CDR2 SYDVKM. The CDR3 region has the DNA TGTGCCGAAGAGGGGTTAATGGGAGAGACCCAGTACTTC. Protein: CAEEGLMGETQYF.

The chain combines TRBV7-9 with TRBJ2-7; 11 bases align to TRBD2. This CDR3 comprises 15 residues. J gave up 4 bases and V 5 bases, and 7 bases lay outside the gene matches. Germline V gene lookup returns CDR1 SEHNR and CDR2 FQNEAQ (reference sequence). This CDR3 is CASSHPGLAAYEQYF. The CDR3 region has the DNA TGTGCCAGCAGCCACCCGGGACTAGCGGCTTACGAGCAGTACTTC. Full variable domain (outside the CDR3, taken from reference TRBV7-9 and TRBJ2-7): DTGVSQNPRHKITKRGQNVTFRCDPISEHNRLYWYRQTLGQGPEFLTYFQNEAQLEKSRLLSDRFSAERPKGSFSTLEIQRTEQGDSAMYLCASSHPGLAAYEQYFGPGTRLTVT.

The rearrangement links TRBV2 to TRBJ2-1, with D uncertain. The CDR3 has 15 amino acids. Trimming removed 7 bases from V and 2 bases from J, with 15 bases in between. Per germline, CDR1 SNHLY and CDR2 FYNNEI. The CDR3 DNA reads as TGTGCCAGCACCCCTACCCGGACGGCCTACAATGAGCAGTTCTTC. Its protein is CASTPTRTAYNEQFF.

This clone was seen just once. V gene TRBV28 combines with J gene TRBJ1-1, with D maybe TRBD1 (5 bases). Trimming shortened V by 6 bases and J by 10 bases, and 24 bases separated the two germline ends. The CDR3 spans 15 residues. The V gene's germline CDR1 is MDHEN and CDR2 SYDVKM. The CDR3 reads CASSSPGLQPSSAFF. The CDR3 nucleotides read TGTGCCAGCAGCTCACCGGGACTCCAACCCTCCTCAGCTTTCTTT.

The count of this clone is one. The chain links TRBV7-9 to TRBJ2-3; 11 bases map to TRBD2. CDR3 length: 15 residues. With V trimmed by 6 bases and J by 6 bases, 8 bases remained unmatched. The germline V gene has CDR1 SEHNR and CDR2 FQNEAQ (reference sequence). The CDR3 DNA sequence: TGTGCCAGCAGTCGTCTAGCGGGAGGTGAGGATACGCAGTATTTT. Amino acid sequence: CASSRLAGGEDTQYF.

In regard to this clone: Other DNA sequences of this sample code for an identical CDR3. CDR3 amino acids: CASSTSSGGYNEQFF. Here the CDR3 DNA reads TGCGCCAGCAGCACCTCTAGCGGGGGTTACAATGAGCAGTTCTTC. V is TRBV5-1 and J is TRBJ2-1; TRBD2 matches 10 bases. The germline gives CDR1 SGHRS, CDR2 YFSETQ. V trimming: 4 bases; J trimming: 4 bases; junction bases outside the gene matches: 5. CDR3 size: 15 residues.

The genes are TRBV6-6 and TRBJ2-2; D call uncertain. This CDR3 is built from 14 residues. The ends were cut back, 6 bases at V and 3 bases at J, with 11 bases in the middle. Germline lookup yields CDR1 MNHNY and CDR2 SVGAGI (reference sequence). CDR3 sequence reads: CASRTGWDTGELFF. CDR3 DNA sequence: TGTGCCAGCAGGACGGGCTGGGACACCGGGGAGCTGTTTTTT.

This clone was picked up a small number of times. This CDR3 reads CASSQLGSGTDKNIQYF. The CDR3 region has the DNA TGCGCCAGCAGCCAGTTAGGTTCCGGGACAGACAAAAACATTCAGTACTTC. The chain recombines TRBV4-1 with TRBJ2-4; 7 bases are a match to TRBD1. The CDR3 totals 17 residues. With V trimmed by 3 bases and J by 3 bases, 11 bases remained unmatched. Germline CDR1 reads MGHRA; CDR2 reads YSYEKL.

The chain uses TRBV10-1 and TRBJ2-1; 7 nucleotides match TRBD2. CDR3 length: 14 amino acids. V shed 2 bases, J shed 9 bases, and the junction held 7 bases outside the gene matches. The germline V gene has CDR1 WNHNN and CDR2 SYGVQD (reference sequence). The CDR3 DNA is TGCGCCAGCAGTGAGGGCGGGAGTCGGGTTGAGCAGTTCTTC. This gives the protein CASSEGGSRVEQFF.

The J gene is TRBJ2-6, the V gene TRBV7-9, with D unclear. V dropped 1 base and J dropped 4 bases, with 2 bases sitting between them. This CDR3 has 13 residues. Germline V CDR1 and CDR2: SEHNR, FQNEAQ (reference sequence). The CDR3 DNA reads as TGTGCCAGCAGCTTAGTCGGGGCCAACGTCCTGACTTTC. Translation gives CASSLVGANVLTF. Using reference TRBV7-9 and TRBJ2-6 for the parts outside the CDR3, the full variable domain is DTGVSQNPRHKITKRGQNVTFRCDPISEHNRLYWYRQTLGQGPEFLTYFQNEAQLEKSRLLSDRFSAERPKGSFSTLEIQRTEQGDSAMYLCASSLVGANVLTFGAGSRLTVL.